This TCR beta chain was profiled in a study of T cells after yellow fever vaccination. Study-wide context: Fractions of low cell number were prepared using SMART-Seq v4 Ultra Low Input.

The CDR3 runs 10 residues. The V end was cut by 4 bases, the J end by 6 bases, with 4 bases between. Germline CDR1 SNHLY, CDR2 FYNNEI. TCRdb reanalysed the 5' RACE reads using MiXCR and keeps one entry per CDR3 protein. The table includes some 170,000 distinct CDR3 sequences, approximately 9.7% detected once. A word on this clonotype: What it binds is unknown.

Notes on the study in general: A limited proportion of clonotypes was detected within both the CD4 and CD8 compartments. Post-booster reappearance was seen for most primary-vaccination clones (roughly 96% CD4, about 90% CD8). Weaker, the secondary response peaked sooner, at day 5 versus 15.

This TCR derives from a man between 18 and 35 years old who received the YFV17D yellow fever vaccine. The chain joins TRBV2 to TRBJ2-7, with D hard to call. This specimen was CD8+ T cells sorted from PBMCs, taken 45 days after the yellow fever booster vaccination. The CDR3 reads CASSVSEQYF. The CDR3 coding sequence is TGTGCCAGCAGTGTGTCCGAGCAGTACTTC.